A single sample is the source of the 3 T cell receptor beta chains below, sequenced in a study of blood T cell repertoires in COVID-19. TCRdb's table, derived via immunoSEQ multiplex PCR, lists solely in-frame clones and lacks some. The data show hundreds of thousands of clones, 85% to 90% seen once. The sequenced sample consisted of PBMCs or T cells enriched from blood (not recorded which). The receptors originated from a man aged 35-49 years who had recovered from COVID-19.

The chain has TRBV6-5 and TRBJ1-3, with D unresolved. The CDR3 loop spans 14 amino acids. Trimming pared 6 bases from V and 2 bases from J, leaving 11 bases between. Germline-derived CDR1 and CDR2 are MNHEY and SVGAGI. The CDR3 sequence: CASRRANPGNTIYF. The CDR3 coding sequence is TGTGCCAGCAGGAGGGCCAACCCTGGAAACACCATATATTTT.

The chain combines TRBV7-8 with TRBJ1-5, with D unclear. CDR3 length: 13 residues. V shed 5 bases and J shed 8 bases, with 13 bases lying between them. Germline V gene data show CDR1 as SGHVS and CDR2 as FQNEAQ. The CDR3 DNA reads as TGTGCCAGCAGCCCTGTGTCCGGGGAGCCCCAGCATTTT. This encodes CASSPVSGEPQHF.

This chain joins TRBV7-2 and TRBJ2-3; 10 bases agree with TRBD2. This CDR3 contains 12 residues. V lost 5 bases to trimming and J lost 11 bases; unmatched junction nucleotides: 4. CDR1 and CDR2 from the germline V gene are SGHTA and FQGNSA. This CDR3 reads CASSRSSGGQYF. The CDR3 DNA reads TGTGCCAGCAGCCGCTCTAGCGGGGGGCAGTATTTT.